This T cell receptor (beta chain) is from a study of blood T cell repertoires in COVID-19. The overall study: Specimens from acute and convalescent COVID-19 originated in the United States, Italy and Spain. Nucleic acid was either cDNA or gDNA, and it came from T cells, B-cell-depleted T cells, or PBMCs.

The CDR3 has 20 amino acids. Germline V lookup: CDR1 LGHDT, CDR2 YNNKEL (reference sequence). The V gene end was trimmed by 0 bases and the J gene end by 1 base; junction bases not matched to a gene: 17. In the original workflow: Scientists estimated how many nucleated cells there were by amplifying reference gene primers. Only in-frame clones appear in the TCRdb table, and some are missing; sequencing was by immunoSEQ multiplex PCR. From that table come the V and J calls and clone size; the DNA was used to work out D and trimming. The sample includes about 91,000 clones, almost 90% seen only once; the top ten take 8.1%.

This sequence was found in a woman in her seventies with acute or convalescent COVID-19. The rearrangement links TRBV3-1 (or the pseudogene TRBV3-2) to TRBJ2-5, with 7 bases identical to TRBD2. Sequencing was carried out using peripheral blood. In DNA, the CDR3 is TGTGCCAGCAGCCAAGATCCTCCCGTCTTTGGGGGGGAGAGCCAAGAGACCCAGTACTTC. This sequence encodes CASSQDPPVFGGESQETQYF.